This T cell receptor beta chain is from a study of OX40 agonist ivuxolimab in advanced cancers. As for the study in general: Given to patients was ivuxolimab, an agonistic anti-OX40 (CD134) antibody. With a range of roughly 20 to 85, age averaged approximately 64 years, and 65% to 90% were male.

Sampled blood was obtained at baseline, cycle 4 day 1, and cycle 7 day 1. Sequenced by immunoSEQ multiplex PCR; TCRdb stores in-frame clones only, minus some. In the table there are under 40,000 clones, approximately 90% of which are singletons. The V end lost 0 bases, the J end lost 0 bases, and 6 bases lay between the germline ends. This CDR3 comprises 14 residues. Germline assignment: CDR1 MDHEN and CDR2 SYDVKM. The sequence was collected from an adult with an advanced solid tumor such as melanoma, head and neck, liver or kidney cancer. The specimen was CD4+ or CD8+ T cells sorted from blood, collected in a trial of the OX40 agonist ivuxolimab. This chain uses TRBV28 with TRBJ2-7, with a weak D call TRBD1 (5 bases). CDR3 coding DNA: TGTGCCAGCAGTTTATGGACAGCCTCCTACGAGCAGTACTTC. Translated: CASSLWTASYEQYF.